This TCR beta chain derives from a study of blood T cell repertoires in COVID-19. Turning to the study itself: Material from acute and convalescent COVID-19 was sourced from the United States, Italy and Spain.

In the source study's methods: Researchers report that nucleated cell counts were estimated from reference gene primer amplification. Only in-frame clones appear in the TCRdb table, and some are missing; sequencing was by immunoSEQ multiplex PCR. The V and J calls and clone size come from that table; D and trimming were worked out from the DNA. The profile shows fewer than 250,000 clones, about 86% of them singletons. After removal of 1 base from V and 3 bases from J, the junction contained 5 bases not matched to a gene. From germline, CDR1 is LGHNA and CDR2 YSLEER. This CDR3 region has 15 residues. Participant reports of clinical history set cohort assignment.

Sequencing used PBMCs or T cells enriched from blood (not recorded which). The chain employs TRBV4-3 and TRBJ2-7; TRBD1 matches 8 bases. This receptor was taken from a woman between 40 and 50 years old in a cohort exposed to, infected with or recovered from COVID-19 (not recorded which). CDR3 sequence reads: CASSQGTGPVYEQYF. CDR3 coding DNA: TGCGCCAGCAGCCAAGGGACAGGGCCCGTCTACGAGCAGTACTTC.